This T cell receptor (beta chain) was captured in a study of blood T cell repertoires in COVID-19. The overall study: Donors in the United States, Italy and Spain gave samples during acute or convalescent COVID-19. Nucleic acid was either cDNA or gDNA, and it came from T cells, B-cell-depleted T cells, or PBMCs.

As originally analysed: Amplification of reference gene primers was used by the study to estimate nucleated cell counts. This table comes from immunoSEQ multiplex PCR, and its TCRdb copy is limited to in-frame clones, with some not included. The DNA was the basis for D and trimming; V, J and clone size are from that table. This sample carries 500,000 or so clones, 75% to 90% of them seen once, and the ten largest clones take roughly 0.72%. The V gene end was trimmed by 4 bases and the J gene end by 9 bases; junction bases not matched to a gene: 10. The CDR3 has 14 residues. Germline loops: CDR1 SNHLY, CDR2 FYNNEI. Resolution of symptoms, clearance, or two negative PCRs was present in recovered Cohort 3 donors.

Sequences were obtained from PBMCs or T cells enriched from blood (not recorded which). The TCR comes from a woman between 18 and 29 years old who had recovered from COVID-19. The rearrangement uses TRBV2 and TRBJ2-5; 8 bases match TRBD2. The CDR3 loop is CASSAASGSWAQYF. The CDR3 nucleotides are TGTGCCAGCAGTGCGGCTAGCGGGTCCTGGGCCCAGTACTTC.